This TCR beta chain was identified in a study of CD4 T cells in relation to SARS-CoV-2 and coronaviruses (dated by TCRdb to about 2021). Study-wide context: In the ViraFEST assay, PBMCs were grown with antigen for about ten days, and TCR beta CDR3s were then sequenced to identify antigen-specific clonal expansions. An HIV-1 Nef peptide pool or a culture without peptide was used as the negative reference condition. Shared crossreactive spike epitopes were mapped to their HLA restriction using patient-derived lymphoblastoid cell lines. At the level of individual TCR clonotypes, the study measured memory CD4+ T cell crossreactivity between SARS-CoV-2 spike protein and common cold coronavirus spike proteins. Samples from a few pre-COVID donors and the naive versus memory experiments were sequenced with the Adaptive Biotechnologies TCR-sequencing kit; other data were Illumina-based. A different TCR-beta assay, based on Illumina, was used to sequence expansion assays from other donors in the study. Here is what the overall study found, with its caveats: In about 60% of donors, memory CD4+ clonotypes turned up that crossrecognized SARS-CoV-2 and at least one common cold coronavirus spike. Because the crossreactivity analysis focused on spike protein, crossreactivity against other viral proteins was not assessed. Significantly weaker SARS-CoV-2-driven expansion was shown by crossreactive clones than by monoreactive clones, consistent with antigenic imprinting. No donor contributed both pre-pandemic and post-infection samples, which limited tracing the source of pre-existing responses. The study was limited by small numbers of patients and tested TCRs.

CD4+ T cells from unexposed donors were collected before the COVID-19 pandemic (2011-2018). After roughly 11 days of culture, CD4+ T cells were isolated with the EasySep CD4+ T cell isolation kit. Unexposed donor CD4+ T cells were tested for reactivity to SARS-CoV-2 S and N and four common cold coronavirus spike pools, as cell number allowed. Each well received over 1.5 million PBMCs, cultured in IMDM supplemented with roughly 5.1% human AB serum and about 10 IU/ml IL-2. Half of the culture medium was replaced with fresh IL-2-containing medium on days 3 and 7. Each peptide culture condition was generally run in triplicate replicate wells. Leukapheresis product for the unexposed donors was bought commercially. Ficoll-Paque PLUS gradient centrifugation was used to isolate PBMCs from either whole blood or leukapheresis product. PBMCs were either cryopreserved at -140 degrees C or used fresh in the expansion assay. The QIAamp Micro DNA Kit was used to extract genomic DNA from the CD4+ T cells.

Details on this clone: What antigen it recognizes has not been identified. No per-base quality is available; no much larger clone lies one base away.

The receptor library was made with the immunoSEQ multiplex PCR assay. In the original analysis: During preprocessing, nonproductive sequences were removed, along with CDR3s that did not begin with C, did not end with F or W, or were shorter than 7 amino acids. Antigen-specific clonotypes were called with the MANAFEST web app on the basis of expansion relative to the reference and to other culture wells. To be counted as positive, a clone had to show significant expansion compared with the reference culture, at an FDR below 0.05, in 2 of 3 replicate wells. To be called positive, a clone also had to show significant expansion compared with every other tandem well and an odds ratio greater than 5. CDR3 homology was quantified as pairwise Levenshtein distance, calculated with the stringdist R package after three terminal residues were trimmed from each end. Not all clones reach the TCRdb copy of this immuneACCESS table, which keeps in-frame sequences only. Checked studies attribute under half of the gap to unresolved V genes and leave the rest unexplained. The DNA was the basis for D and trimming; V, J and clone size are from that table. In this sample the table shows nearly 20,000 clones, approximately 81% of which occur a single time. About 10% of the sample rests with the top ten.

Per the germline V gene (reference sequence), LNHDA is the CDR1 and SQIVND is the CDR2. Unmatched junction bases come to 16, with V trimmed by 1 base and J by 1 base. Taken from cysteine to phenylalanine, the CDR3 has 20 residues. The DNA shown is the 60-base CDR3, in frame from base 1. Sequenced: CD4+ T cells from PBMCs, cultured in vitro. This clonotype was obtained from a human donor in good health. The chain uses TRBV19 and TRBJ1-1, with TRBD1 matching 9 junction bases. The CDR3 region has the sequence CASSIGRHRGLGLGNTEAFF. The nucleotides read TGTGCCAGTAGTATAGGGCGGCACAGGGGGCTAGGGTTAGGGAACACTGAAGCTTTCTTT.